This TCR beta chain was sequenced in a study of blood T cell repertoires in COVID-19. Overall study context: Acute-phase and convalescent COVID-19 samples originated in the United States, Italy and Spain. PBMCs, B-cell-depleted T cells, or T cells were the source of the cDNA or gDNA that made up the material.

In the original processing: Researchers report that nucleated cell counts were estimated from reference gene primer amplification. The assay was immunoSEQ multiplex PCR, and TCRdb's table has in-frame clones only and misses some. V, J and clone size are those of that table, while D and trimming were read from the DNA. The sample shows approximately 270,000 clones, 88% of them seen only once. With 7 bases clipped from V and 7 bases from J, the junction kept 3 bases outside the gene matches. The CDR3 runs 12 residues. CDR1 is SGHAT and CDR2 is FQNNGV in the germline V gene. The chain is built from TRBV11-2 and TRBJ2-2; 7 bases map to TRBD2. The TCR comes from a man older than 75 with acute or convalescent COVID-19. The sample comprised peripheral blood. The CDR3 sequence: CASIREVGELFF. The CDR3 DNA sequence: TGTGCCAGCATCCGGGAGGTCGGGGAGCTGTTTTTT.